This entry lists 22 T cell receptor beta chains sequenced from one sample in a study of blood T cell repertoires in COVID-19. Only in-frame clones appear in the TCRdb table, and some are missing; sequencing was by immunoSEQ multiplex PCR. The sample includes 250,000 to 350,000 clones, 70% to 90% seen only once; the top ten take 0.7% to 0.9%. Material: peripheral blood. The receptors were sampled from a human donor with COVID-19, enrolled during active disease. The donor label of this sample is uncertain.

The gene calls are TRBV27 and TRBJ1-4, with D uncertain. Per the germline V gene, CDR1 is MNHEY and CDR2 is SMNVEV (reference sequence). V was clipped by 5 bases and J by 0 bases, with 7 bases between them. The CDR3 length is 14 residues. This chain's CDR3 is CASSQRATNEKLFF. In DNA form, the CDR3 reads TGTGCCAGCAGTCAGAGGGCAACTAATGAAAAACTGTTTTTT.

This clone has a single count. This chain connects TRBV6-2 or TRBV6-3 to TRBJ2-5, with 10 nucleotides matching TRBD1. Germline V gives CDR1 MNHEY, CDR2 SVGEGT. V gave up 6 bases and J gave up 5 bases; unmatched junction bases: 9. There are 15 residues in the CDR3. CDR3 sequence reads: CASSRPGTGAETQYF. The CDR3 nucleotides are TGTGCCAGCAGCCGTCCCGGGACAGGGGCCGAGACCCAGTACTTC.

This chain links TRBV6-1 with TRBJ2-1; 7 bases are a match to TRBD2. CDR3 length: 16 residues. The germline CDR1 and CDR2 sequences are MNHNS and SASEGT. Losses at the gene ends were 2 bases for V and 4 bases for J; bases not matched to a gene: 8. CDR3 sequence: CASSEPVAGAYNEQFF. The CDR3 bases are TGTGCCAGCAGTGAACCGGTGGCGGGAGCTTACAATGAGCAGTTCTTC.

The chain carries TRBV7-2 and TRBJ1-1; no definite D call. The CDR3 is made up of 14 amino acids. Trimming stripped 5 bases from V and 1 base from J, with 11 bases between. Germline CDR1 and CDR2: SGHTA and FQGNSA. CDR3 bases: TGTGCCAGCAGCCCCCATTTGCGGAACACTGAAGCTTTCTTT. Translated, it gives CASSPHLRNTEAFF.

The CDR3 DNA follows: TGTGCCAGCAGGAGTGTGGACAGATGGCACGAGCAGTACTTC. Its protein product is CASRSVDRWHEQYF. This chain uses TRBV2 with TRBJ2-7; a possible D gene is TRBD1 (6 bases). With 6 bases removed from V and 5 bases from J, the gap between germline ends came to 17 bases. CDR3 size: 14 residues. Germline loops: CDR1 SNHLY, CDR2 FYNNEI.

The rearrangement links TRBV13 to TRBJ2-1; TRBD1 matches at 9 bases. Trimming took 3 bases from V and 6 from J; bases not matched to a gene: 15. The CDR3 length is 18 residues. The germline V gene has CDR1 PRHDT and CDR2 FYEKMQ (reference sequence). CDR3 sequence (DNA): TGTGCCAGCAGCTTCTTCACACCTTGGGACAGGGTCGGCAATGAGCAGTTCTTC. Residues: CASSFFTPWDRVGNEQFF.

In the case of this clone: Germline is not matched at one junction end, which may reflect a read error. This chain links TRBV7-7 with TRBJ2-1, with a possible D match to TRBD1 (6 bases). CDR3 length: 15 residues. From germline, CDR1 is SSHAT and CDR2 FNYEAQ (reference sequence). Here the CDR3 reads CASSSERTDYNEQFF. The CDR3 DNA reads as TGTGCTAGCAGCTCGGAACGGACAGACTACAATGAGCAGTTCTTC.

The CDR3 is CASTIGTDPSYEQYF. The CDR3, as DNA: TGTGCCAGCACCATAGGGACAGATCCCTCCTACGAGCAGTACTTC. The genes are TRBV6-5 and TRBJ2-7, with 7 bases that match TRBD1. V was pared by 7 bases and J by 0 bases, with 9 bases of the junction left unmatched. This CDR3 is built from 15 residues. CDR1 MNHEY and CDR2 SVGAGI come from the germline V gene.

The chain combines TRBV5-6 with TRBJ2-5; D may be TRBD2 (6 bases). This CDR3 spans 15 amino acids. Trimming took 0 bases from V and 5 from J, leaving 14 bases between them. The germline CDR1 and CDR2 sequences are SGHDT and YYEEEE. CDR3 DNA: TGTGCCAGCAGCTTGGCCGGGGGAACCGGGGAGACCCAGTACTTC. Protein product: CASSLAGGTGETQYF.

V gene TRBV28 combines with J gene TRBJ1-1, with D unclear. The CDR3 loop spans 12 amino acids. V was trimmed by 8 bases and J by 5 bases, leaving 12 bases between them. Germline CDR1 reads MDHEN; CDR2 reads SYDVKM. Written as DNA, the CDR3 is TGTGCCAGCGGGTTGCGGGGAACTGAAGCTTTCTTT. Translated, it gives CASGLRGTEAFF.

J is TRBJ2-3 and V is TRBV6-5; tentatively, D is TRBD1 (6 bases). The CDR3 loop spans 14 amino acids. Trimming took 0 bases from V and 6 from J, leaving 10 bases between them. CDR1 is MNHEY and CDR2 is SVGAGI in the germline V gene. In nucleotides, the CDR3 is TGTGCCAGCAGTTACTCGGACAGTTTGGATACGCAGTATTTT. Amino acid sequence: CASSYSDSLDTQYF.

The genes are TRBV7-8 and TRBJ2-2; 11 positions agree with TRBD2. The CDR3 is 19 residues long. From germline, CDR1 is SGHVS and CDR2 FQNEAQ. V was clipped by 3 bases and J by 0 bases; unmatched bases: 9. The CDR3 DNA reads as TGTGCCAGCAGCTTCTCTAGCGGGAGGAGGGTATCGAACACCGGGGAGCTGTTTTTT. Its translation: CASSFSSGRRVSNTGELFF.

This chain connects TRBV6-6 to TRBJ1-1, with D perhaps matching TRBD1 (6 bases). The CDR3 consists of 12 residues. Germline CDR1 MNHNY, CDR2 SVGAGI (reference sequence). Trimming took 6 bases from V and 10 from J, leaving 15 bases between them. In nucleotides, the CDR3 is TGTGCCAGCAGCAGGACAGTAACGGGAGCTTTCTTT. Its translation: CASSRTVTGAFF.

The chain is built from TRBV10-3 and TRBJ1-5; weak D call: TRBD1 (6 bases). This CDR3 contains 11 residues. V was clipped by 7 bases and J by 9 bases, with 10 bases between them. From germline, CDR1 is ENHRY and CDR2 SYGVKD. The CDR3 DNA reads TGTGCCATCACCCCGGACAGGCCCCAGCATTTT. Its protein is CAITPDRPQHF.

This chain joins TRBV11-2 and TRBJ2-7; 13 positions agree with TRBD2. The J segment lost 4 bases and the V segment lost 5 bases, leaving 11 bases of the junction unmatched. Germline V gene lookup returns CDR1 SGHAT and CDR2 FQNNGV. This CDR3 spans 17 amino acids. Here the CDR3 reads CASSPGLAGISRYEQYF. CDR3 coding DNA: TGTGCCAGCAGCCCGGGACTAGCGGGAATCTCAAGGTACGAGCAGTACTTC. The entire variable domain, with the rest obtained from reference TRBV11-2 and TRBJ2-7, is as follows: EAGVAQSPRYKIIEKRQSVAFWCNPISGHATLYWYQQILGQGPKLLIQFQNNGVVDDSQLPKDRFSAERLKGVDSTLKIQPAKLEDSAVYLCASSPGLAGISRYEQYFGPGTRLTVT.

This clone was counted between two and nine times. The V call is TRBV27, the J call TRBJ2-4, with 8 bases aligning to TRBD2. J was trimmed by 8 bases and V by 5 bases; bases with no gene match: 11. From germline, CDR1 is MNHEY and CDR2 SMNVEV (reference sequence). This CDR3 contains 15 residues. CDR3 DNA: TGTGCCAGCAGTGCCCAATCAGGACTAGCTTACATTCAGTACTTC. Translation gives CASSAQSGLAYIQYF.

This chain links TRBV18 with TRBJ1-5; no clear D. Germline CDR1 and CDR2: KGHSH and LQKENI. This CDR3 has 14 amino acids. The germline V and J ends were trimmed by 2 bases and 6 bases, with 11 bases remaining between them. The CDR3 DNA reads TGTGCCAGCTCACCAAATCCGGAGGGTCAGCCCCAGCATTTT. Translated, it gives CASSPNPEGQPQHF.

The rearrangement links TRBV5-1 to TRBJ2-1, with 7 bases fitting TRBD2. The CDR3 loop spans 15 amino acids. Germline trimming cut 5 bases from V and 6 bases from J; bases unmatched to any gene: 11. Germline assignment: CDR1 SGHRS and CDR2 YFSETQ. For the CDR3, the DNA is TGCGCCAGCAGTTTCTTGGGAGGGCCAGGCAATGAGCAGTTCTTC. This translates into CASSFLGGPGNEQFF.

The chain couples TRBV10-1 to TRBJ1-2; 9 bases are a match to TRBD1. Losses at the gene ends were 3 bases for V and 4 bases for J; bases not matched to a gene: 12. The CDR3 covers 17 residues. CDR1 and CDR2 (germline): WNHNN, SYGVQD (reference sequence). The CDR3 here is CASSDSGQGISVYGYTF. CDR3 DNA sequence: TGCGCCAGCAGTGACTCGGGACAGGGAATAAGTGTCTATGGCTACACCTTC.

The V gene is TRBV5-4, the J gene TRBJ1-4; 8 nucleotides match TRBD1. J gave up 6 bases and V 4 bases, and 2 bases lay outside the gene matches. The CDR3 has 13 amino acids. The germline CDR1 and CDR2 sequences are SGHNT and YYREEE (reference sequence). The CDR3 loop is CASSPQGDEKLFF. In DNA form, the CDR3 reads TGTGCCAGCAGCCCACAGGGGGATGAAAAACTGTTTTTT.

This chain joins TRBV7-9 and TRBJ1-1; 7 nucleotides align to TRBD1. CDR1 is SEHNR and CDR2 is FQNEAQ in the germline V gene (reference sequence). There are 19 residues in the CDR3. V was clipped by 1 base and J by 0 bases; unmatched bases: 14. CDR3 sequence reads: CASSLGLLGQTLMNTEAFF. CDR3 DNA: TGTGCCAGCAGCTTAGGCTTGTTGGGACAGACCCTAATGAACACTGAAGCTTTCTTT.

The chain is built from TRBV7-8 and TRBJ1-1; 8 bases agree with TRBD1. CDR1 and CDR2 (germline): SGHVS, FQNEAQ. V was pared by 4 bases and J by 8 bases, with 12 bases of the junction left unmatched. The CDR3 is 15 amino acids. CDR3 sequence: CASSYYADRGREAFF. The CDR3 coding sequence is TGTGCCAGCAGCTACTACGCCGACAGGGGCAGGGAAGCTTTCTTT.